These 32 T cell receptor beta chains originate from one sample sequenced in a study of blood T cell repertoires in COVID-19. Produced via immunoSEQ multiplex PCR; TCRdb's table is partial and in-frame only. The sample gives nearly 250,000 clones, 75% to 90% of which show up once; around 1% is in the top ten. Sequenced sample: PBMCs or T cells enriched from blood (not recorded which). These receptor sequences come from a man between 45 and 60 years old who had been exposed to COVID-19.

In its sample, this clone was seen once. The rearrangement joins TRBV2 to TRBJ2-1; 9 nucleotides match TRBD1. There are 11 residues in the CDR3. The V segment lost 9 bases and the J segment 10 bases; nucleotides outside the gene matches: 4. Germline V CDR1 and CDR2: SNHLY, FYNNEI. The DNA of the CDR3 is TGTGCCAGTTACAGGGGGCACGAGCAGTTCTTC. As protein: CASYRGHEQFF.

CDR3 protein: CASSYTGIATDTQYF. The DNA for the CDR3 is TGCGCCAGCAGCTATACAGGGATCGCAACAGATACGCAGTATTTT. The rearrangement joins TRBV5-1 to TRBJ2-3; weak D call: TRBD1 (6 bases). This CDR3 is built from 15 residues. Germline V gives CDR1 SGHRS, CDR2 YFSETQ. Trimming took off 3 bases at V and 3 bases at J, with 14 bases between the two ends.

The genes are TRBV3-1 (or the pseudogene TRBV3-2) and TRBJ2-1; 16 nucleotides line up with TRBD2. Germline V gene data show CDR1 as LGHDT and CDR2 as YNNKEL (reference sequence). The CDR3 covers 20 residues. The junction had 11 bases not matched to a gene; V was cut back by 3 bases and J by 3 bases. CDR3 in DNA: TGTGCCAGCAGCCAGTCCCCCGGGACTAGCGGGAGGGGGTTCTACAATGAGCAGTTCTTC. Its translation: CASSQSPGTSGRGFYNEQFF.

The chain employs TRBV2 and TRBJ1-1; TRBD1 agrees at 7 bases. The CDR3 consists of 16 residues. The V gene end was trimmed by 0 bases and the J gene end by 0 bases; junction bases not matched to a gene: 4. Germline CDR1 reads SNHLY; CDR2 reads FYNNEI. The CDR3 protein is CASSEAGGGMNTEAFF. The CDR3 region has the DNA TGTGCCAGCAGTGAAGCAGGGGGCGGGATGAACACTGAAGCTTTCTTT.

This CDR3 reads CSASRLTAPYSNQPQHF. Here the CDR3 DNA reads TGCAGTGCTAGTCGGTTGACAGCACCTTATAGCAATCAGCCCCAGCATTTT. J is TRBJ1-5 and V is TRBV20-1; possible D gene TRBD1, 5 bases. Germline V lookup: CDR1 DFQATT, CDR2 SNEGSKA (reference sequence). The V gene lost 3 bases and the J gene lost 0 bases, with 18 bases spanning the gap. This CDR3 contains 17 residues.

This chain uses TRBV6-5 with TRBJ1-5, with 9 bases identical to TRBD1. This CDR3 region has 13 residues. Per germline, CDR1 MNHEY and CDR2 SVGAGI. V lost 6 bases and J lost 4; bases outside the gene matches: 1. The CDR3 DNA follows: TGTGCCAGCAGGACAGGGGGTAATCAGCCCCAGCATTTT. It yields the protein CASRTGGNQPQHF.

The chain joins TRBV27 to TRBJ1-1, with TRBD1 identical over 11 bases. Per the germline V gene, CDR1 is MNHEY and CDR2 is SMNVEV (reference sequence). V shed 6 bases, J shed 3 bases, and the junction held 9 bases outside the gene matches. This CDR3 has 16 residues. In nucleotides, the CDR3 is TGTGCCAGCAGGTCTTGGACAGGGGGCGAGGACACTGAAGCTTTCTTT. This sequence encodes CASRSWTGGEDTEAFF.

This clone appeared a single time. Different DNA sequences within this sample yield the same CDR3. This chain links TRBV10-3 with TRBJ2-3; D is uncertain. Germline V lookup: CDR1 ENHRY, CDR2 SYGVKD. CDR3 length: 15 amino acids. V lost 3 bases and J 3 bases, leaving 13 bases between the germline ends. In DNA form, the CDR3 reads TGTGCCATCAGTGAATTGGGCTTAAGTACAGATACGCAGTATTTT. It translates to CAISELGLSTDTQYF.

The chain employs TRBV7-9 and TRBJ2-7; 12 bases map to TRBD2. J gave up 7 bases and V 4 bases, and 11 bases lay outside the gene matches. This CDR3 contains 16 residues. Germline V gene data show CDR1 as SEHNR and CDR2 as FQNEAQ (reference sequence). DNA of the CDR3: TGTGCCAGCAGCTCCACTAGCGGGGGGACCCTTCAGGAGCAGTACTTC. This sequence encodes CASSSTSGGTLQEQYF.

The chain is built from TRBV7-2 and TRBJ2-3; no firm D call. Between the trimmed V and J ends, which lost 3 bases and 8 bases, there was a span of 9 bases. CDR1 and CDR2 (germline): SGHTA, FQGNSA. The CDR3 totals 12 residues. In DNA, the CDR3 is TGTGCCAGCAGCTTCTCCTCCCGTACGCAGTATTTT. Protein: CASSFSSRTQYF.

The chain joins TRBV2 to TRBJ2-2, with 10 bases that match TRBD1. V lost 6 bases to trimming and J lost 5 bases; unmatched junction nucleotides: 9. CDR1 is SNHLY and CDR2 is FYNNEI in the germline V gene. This CDR3 is 16 amino acids long. CDR3 region: CASSDDRGRVTGELFF. CDR3 in DNA: TGTGCCAGCAGCGACGACAGGGGGCGGGTTACCGGGGAGCTGTTTTTT.

The rearrangement joins TRBV18 to TRBJ1-3; 7 positions agree with TRBD1. The J segment lost 0 bases and the V segment lost 3 bases, leaving 8 bases of the junction unmatched. The CDR3 extends over 17 amino acids. Germline V gene lookup returns CDR1 KGHSH and CDR2 LQKENI. In DNA form, the CDR3 reads TGTGCCAGCTCACCTTACGGACAGGCGTTCTCTGGAAACACCATATATTTT. Protein product: CASSPYGQAFSGNTIYF.

This clone has only one observation. V and J are TRBV6-2 or TRBV6-3 and TRBJ2-7; weak D call: TRBD1 (6 bases). Trimming left V 5 bases short and J 2 bases short, with 13 bases between. The CDR3 runs to 14 residues. Germline V CDR1 and CDR2: MNHEY, SVGEGT. This CDR3 is CASSPLGQTYEQYV. The CDR3 DNA sequence: TGTGCCAGCAGTCCCTTAGGACAGACCTACGAGCAGTACGTC.

This clone was observed once. The chain employs TRBV5-6 and TRBJ2-7; TRBD2 aligns across 8 bases. Germline V gene lookup returns CDR1 SGHDT and CDR2 YYEEEE. The CDR3 loop spans 17 amino acids. V was clipped by 0 bases and J by 2 bases; unmatched bases: 10. DNA for the CDR3: TGTGCCAGCAGCTTGGGGCCTAAGCGGGGGACACCCTACGAGCAGTACTTC. Amino acids: CASSLGPKRGTPYEQYF.

The J gene is TRBJ1-4, the V gene TRBV5-1, with 9 nucleotides matching TRBD1. The length of the CDR3 is 16 residues. CDR1 is SGHRS and CDR2 is YFSETQ in the germline V gene. The trim removed 2 bases at V and 7 bases at J, leaving 9 bases unmatched. The CDR3 DNA reads as TGCGCCAGCAGCTTCTCCGGGACAGGGAGAGGTGAAAAACTGTTTTTT. This codes for CASSFSGTGRGEKLFF.

J is TRBJ2-7 and V is TRBV5-6, with 8 bases matching TRBD1. The CDR3 loop spans 14 amino acids. From germline, CDR1 is SGHDT and CDR2 YYEEEE. Trimming took 1 base from V and 5 from J; bases not matched to a gene: 5. CDR3 coding DNA: TGTGCCAGCAGCTTGACAGGGGGACGCGACGAGCAGTACTTC. It specifies CASSLTGGRDEQYF.

This chain joins TRBV29-1 and TRBJ2-2; D not resolved. CDR1 SQVTM and CDR2 ANQGSEA come from the germline V gene. The CDR3 runs to 12 residues. V lost 4 bases, J lost 1 base, and 4 bases lay in between. CDR3 nucleotides: TGCAGCGTTGGACAGAACACCGGGGAGCTGTTTTTT. It translates to CSVGQNTGELFF.

The J gene is TRBJ2-3, the V gene TRBV5-1, with TRBD2 as a possible D gene (6 bases). The germline V gene encodes CDR1 SGHRS and CDR2 YFSETQ. V lost 4 bases, J lost 4 bases, and 13 bases lay in between. There are 14 residues in the CDR3. The CDR3 region is CASSRDFSADTQYF. In DNA, the CDR3 is TGCGCCAGCAGCAGGGACTTCTCGGCAGATACGCAGTATTTT.

This chain connects TRBV5-1 to TRBJ1-1; 7 bases match TRBD1. The CDR3 runs 15 residues. V lost 5 bases and J lost 4; bases outside the gene matches: 11. Looked up from germline, CDR1 is SGHRS and CDR2 is YFSETQ. The CDR3 nucleotides read TGCGCCAGCAGTTTGACAGGGCCCCGTGGCACTGAAGCTTTCTTT. Translating gives CASSLTGPRGTEAFF.

The CDR3 DNA reads as TGTGCCACCAGTCGGGCAAGGACGGGGTACAATGAGCAGTTCTTC. Encoded protein: CATSRARTGYNEQFF. This chain uses TRBV24-1 with TRBJ2-1, with a weak D call TRBD2 (5 bases). V was trimmed by 6 bases and J by 4 bases, leaving 15 bases between them. Germline CDR1 and CDR2: KGHDR and SFDVKD. This CDR3 has 15 amino acids.

V gene TRBV2 combines with J gene TRBJ1-1; no clear D gene. Germline-derived CDR1 and CDR2 are SNHLY and FYNNEI. This CDR3 region has 12 residues. With 8 bases removed from V and 4 bases from J, the gap between germline ends came to 11 bases. This CDR3 is CASDPGGTEAFF. The CDR3 DNA is TGTGCCAGCGATCCCGGCGGCACTGAAGCTTTCTTT.

The DNA for the CDR3 is TGTGCCAGCAGTTTTGGGAGGGTCGACGAGCAGTACGTC. Translating gives CASSFGRVDEQYV. The chain carries TRBV12-3 or TRBV12-4 and TRBJ2-7, with TRBD2 matching over 7 bases. CDR3 length: 13 residues. J gave up 5 bases and V 3 bases, and 4 bases lay outside the gene matches.

J is TRBJ2-1 and V is TRBV5-1; weak D call: TRBD2 (7 bases). The CDR3 runs to 16 residues. The V and J ends lost 1 base and 6 bases respectively, with 17 bases between them. Germline assignment: CDR1 SGHRS and CDR2 YFSETQ. For the CDR3, the DNA is TGCGCCAGCAGCTTGACTACACGGCGGGGGCTCAATGAGCAGTTCTTC. This translates into CASSLTTRRGLNEQFF.

The chain recombines TRBV10-1 with TRBJ1-1; TRBD1 is a possible D gene (5 bases). CDR1 is WNHNN, CDR2 SYGVQD, per germline (reference sequence). Trimming removed 4 bases at V and 4 bases at J, with 10 bases between. The CDR3 has 13 amino acids. The CDR3 is CASSVSRVTEAFF. CDR3 sequence (DNA): TGCGCCAGCAGTGTATCCAGGGTCACTGAAGCTTTCTTT.

V gene TRBV5-1 combines with J gene TRBJ2-2; 10 bases match TRBD2. The CDR3 extends over 16 amino acids. The J segment lost 4 bases and the V segment lost 3 bases, leaving 6 bases of the junction unmatched. CDR1 and CDR2 (germline): SGHRS, YFSETQ. This CDR3 reads CASSSLAGDGTGELFF. Here the CDR3 DNA reads TGCGCCAGCAGCTCTCTAGCGGGAGATGGCACCGGGGAGCTGTTTTTT.

The chain has TRBV7-3 and TRBJ1-6, with D tentatively TRBD1 (5 bases). The CDR3 extends over 15 amino acids. Trimming cost V 0 bases and J 10 bases, with 13 bases left between them. Germline V lookup: CDR1 SGHTA, CDR2 FQGTGA. The DNA of the CDR3 is TGTGCCAGCAGCTTAACCCGGCCGGGGGGGTCACCCCTCCACTTT. It is translated as CASSLTRPGGSPLHF.

The rearrangement joins TRBV14 to TRBJ2-2; 7 nucleotides agree with TRBD1. The CDR3 runs 16 residues. Germline loops: CDR1 SGHDN, CDR2 FVKESK. Trimming at V came to 2 bases and at J to 6 bases, leaving 9 bases not matched to a gene. The CDR3 DNA is TGTGCCAGCAGCCAACGCCGGGACAGCCTTCCCGGGGAGCTGTTTTTT. Its protein product is CASSQRRDSLPGELFF.

The CDR3 reads CASSFLQGPNEKLFF. In nucleotides, the CDR3 is TGTGCCAGCAGTTTTTTACAGGGCCCTAATGAAAAACTGTTTTTT. The V gene is TRBV28, the J gene TRBJ1-4; the D gene is possibly TRBD1 (6 bases). The V end was cut by 3 bases, the J end by 3 bases, with 11 bases between. Germline V lookup: CDR1 MDHEN, CDR2 SYDVKM. CDR3 size: 15 residues.

About this clone: This may stem from a read error, because a much larger clone lies one nucleotide away. J is TRBJ2-7 and V is TRBV5-5, with a weak D call TRBD1 (6 bases). The V gene's germline CDR1 is SGHKS and CDR2 YYEKEE (reference sequence). The CDR3 is made up of 12 amino acids. Trimming took 2 bases from V and 3 from J, leaving 6 bases between them. CDR3 nucleotide sequence: TGTGCCAGCAGCTTACAGGGCTACGAGCAGTACTTC. Encoded protein: CASSLQGYEQYF.

The chain recombines TRBV2 with TRBJ1-1; maybe TRBD1 (5 bases). Germline CDR1 and CDR2: SNHLY and FYNNEI. This CDR3 comprises 13 residues. V shed 7 bases and J shed 7 bases, with 16 bases lying between them. Here the CDR3 reads CASTPHRQVEAFF. The CDR3 coding sequence is TGTGCCAGCACCCCTCACAGGCAGGTTGAAGCTTTCTTT.

The V gene is TRBV7-3, the J gene TRBJ2-1; D is uncertain. In germline, CDR1 is SGHTA, CDR2 FQGTGA. The CDR3 has 13 amino acids. Deletions cut 2 bases from V and 6 bases from J, with 8 bases between. The CDR3 DNA sequence: TGTGCCAGCAGCTTAGCGCGTGGCAATGAGCAGTTCTTC. Encoded protein: CASSLARGNEQFF.

The sample holds a few counts of this clone. V is TRBV28 and J is TRBJ1-4; D call uncertain. V lost 4 bases to trimming and J lost 0 bases, with 9 bases between them. Germline V gene data show CDR1 as MDHEN and CDR2 as SYDVKM. The CDR3 covers 15 residues. CDR3 sequence (DNA): TGTGCCAGCAGTTCGTCCACTCCAACTAATGAAAAACTGTTTTTT. Protein sequence: CASSSSTPTNEKLFF. The full variable domain, in which reference TRBV28 and TRBJ1-4 provide the parts outside the CDR3, is DVKVTQSSRYLVKRTGEKVFLECVQDMDHENMFWYRQDPGLGLRLIYFSYDVKMKEKGDIPEGYSVSREKKERFSLILESASTNQTSMYLCASSSSTPTNEKLFFGSGTQLSVL.